What follows are 17 T cell receptor beta chains derived from one specimen sequenced in a study of breast tumors, draining lymph nodes, adjacent tissues. Breast cancer patients provided tissue from their axillary draining lymph nodes. A single record per CDR3 protein comes from TCRdb applying MiXCR to the multiplex PCR reads. The sample records fewer than 150,000 distinct CDR3 sequences, 21% being singletons. The sample taken for sequencing was axillary lymph node tissue. Receptors were obtained from a female donor with breast cancer. Some clones in this sample may be carry-over from other donors' samples.

As for this clonotype: This CDR3 is missing its conserved last phenylalanine or tryptophan, likely due to a read error. J is TRBJ2-6 and V is TRBV12-3 or TRBV12-4; 8 bases fit TRBD2. The CDR3 runs to 15 residues. The CDR3 protein is CASGVAYSGANVLTS. The CDR3 nucleotides read TGTGCTAGCGGGGTAGCGTACTCTGGGGCCAACGTCCTGACTTCC.

This clonotype has at least ten counts. The V call is TRBV7-9, the J call TRBJ2-2, with 8 bases that match TRBD1. Germline assignment: CDR1 SEHNR and CDR2 FQNEAQ (reference sequence). V gave up 6 bases and J gave up 1 base; unmatched junction bases: 7. The CDR3 runs 16 residues. For the CDR3, the DNA is TGTGCCAGCAGAGATACCGGGACAGGGAACACCGGGGAGCTGTTTTTT. It codes for CASRDTGTGNTGELFF.

With regard to this clonotype: This may arise from a read error, as a much more abundant clone is one base away. The chain couples TRBV27 to TRBJ2-7; the D gene is possibly TRBD2 (5 bases). The germline V gene has CDR1 MNHEY and CDR2 SMNVEV (reference sequence). This CDR3 has 15 amino acids. V lost 5 bases and J lost 4, with 18 bases in between. The CDR3 protein is CASSEGRGTGYEQYF. The CDR3 coding sequence is TGTGCCAGCAGTGAAGGTCGGGGAACGGGGTACGAGCAGTACTTC.

V is TRBV9 and J is TRBJ1-1; TRBD1 is a possible D gene (6 bases). The CDR3 is 14 residues long. Germline CDR1 and CDR2: SGDLS and YYNGEE. The V gene lost 2 bases and the J gene lost 3 bases, with 11 bases spanning the gap. Here the CDR3 reads CASSVGAGDTEAFF. The CDR3 coding sequence is TGTGCCAGCAGCGTCGGGGCAGGGGACACTGAAGCTTTCTTT.

This clonotype was seen more than once but under ten times. This chain connects TRBV5-1 to TRBJ2-3; D tentatively reads TRBD1 or TRBD2 (5 bases each). The CDR3 covers 14 residues. Per germline, CDR1 SGHRS and CDR2 YFSETQ. V lost 4 bases and J 8 bases, leaving 17 bases between the germline ends. CDR3 amino acids: CASSPGAGMVTQYF. In nucleotides, the CDR3 is TGCGCCAGCAGCCCCGGGGCGGGTATGGTTACGCAGTATTTT.

About this clonotype itself: A much more abundant neighbour one base away suggests this may be a read error. The chain is built from TRBV24-1 and TRBJ2-1; TRBD2 matches at 8 bases. The CDR3 runs to 15 residues. Per germline, CDR1 KGHDR and CDR2 SFDVKD. The CDR3 nucleotides read TGTGTCACCAGTGACGATAGCGGGACGTACAATGAGCAGTTCTTC. Amino acid sequence: CVTSDDSGTYNEQFF.

Ten or more counts support this clonotype. The chain recombines TRBV29-1 with TRBJ1-3; D is ambiguous. The CDR3 length is 11 residues. Between the trimmed V and J ends, which lost 5 bases and 2 bases, there was a span of 4 bases. Germline assignment: CDR1 SQVTM and CDR2 ANQGSEA. CDR3 sequence reads: CSVMTGNTIYF. CDR3 nucleotide sequence: TGCAGCGTTATGACTGGAAACACCATATATTTT.

This clonotype was detected ten times or more. The chain has TRBV20-1 and TRBJ2-3, with a possible D match to TRBD1 (6 bases). Per germline, CDR1 DFQATT and CDR2 SNEGSKA (reference sequence). This CDR3 has 12 residues. The V and J ends lost 3 bases and 8 bases respectively, with 12 bases between them. The CDR3 is CSASRFRGTQYF. Written as DNA, the CDR3 is TGCAGTGCTAGTCGGTTCAGGGGTACGCAGTATTTT.

This clonotype was detected ten times or more. The gene calls are TRBV20-1 and TRBJ1-6; D not resolved. The germline V and J ends were trimmed by 3 bases and 0 bases, with 6 bases remaining between them. This CDR3 has 14 amino acids. Germline V gene lookup returns CDR1 DFQATT and CDR2 SNEGSKA (reference sequence). The CDR3 here is CSARSSSYNSPLHF. The CDR3 region has the DNA TGCAGTGCTAGGTCGAGCTCCTATAATTCACCCCTCCACTTT.

At least ten counts were recorded for this clonotype. J is TRBJ1-2 and V is TRBV7-9, with D perhaps TRBD1 (6 bases). CDR3 length: 13 amino acids. CDR1 is SEHNR and CDR2 is FQNEAQ in the germline V gene (reference sequence). The V and J ends lost 3 bases and 6 bases respectively, with 11 bases between them. CDR3 bases: TGTGCCAGCAGCTTCTCAGGGGCGGATGGCTACACCTTC. Translating gives CASSFSGADGYTF.

This clonotype was seen repeatedly, ten times or more. The chain couples TRBV20-1 to TRBJ2-3; 9 bases are a match to TRBD1. Germline CDR1 reads DFQATT; CDR2 reads SNEGSKA (reference sequence). The CDR3 contains 16 residues. J lost 0 bases, V lost 5 bases, and 9 bases had no gene match. The CDR3 DNA reads TGCAGTGCTGTTGTTAACAGGGGGCGTAGCACAGATACGCAGTATTTT. This sequence encodes CSAVVNRGRSTDTQYF.

Ten or more counts support this clonotype. V and J are TRBV7-2 and TRBJ2-1; TRBD2 agrees at 7 bases. Per germline, CDR1 SGHTA and CDR2 FQGNSA. Trimming took 4 bases from V and 4 from J; bases not matched to a gene: 7. CDR3 length equals 15 residues. As DNA, the CDR3 is TGTGCCAGCAGCTCCGTGGCGGGGGTTTACAATGAGCAGTTCTTC. It yields the protein CASSSVAGVYNEQFF. Using reference TRBV7-2 and TRBJ2-1 for the parts outside the CDR3, the full variable domain is GAGVSQSPSNKVTEKGKDVELRCDPISGHTALYWYRQSLGQGLEFLIYFQGNSAPDKSGLPSDRFSAERTGGSVSTLTIQRTQQEDSAVYLCASSSVAGVYNEQFFGPGTRLTVL.

Many counts were recorded for this clonotype. The chain is built from TRBV10-3 and TRBJ2-3; no definite D call. The CDR3 consists of 12 residues. Trimming removed 6 bases from V and 4 bases from J, with 8 bases in between. The V gene's germline CDR1 is ENHRY and CDR2 SYGVKD. The CDR3 DNA sequence: TGTGCCATCAGCTCGAATTCAGATACGCAGTATTTT. Protein: CAISSNSDTQYF.

This clonotype was seen repeatedly, ten times or more. V gene TRBV20-1 combines with J gene TRBJ2-1, with 7 nucleotides matching TRBD2. V gave up 0 bases and J gave up 6 bases; unmatched junction bases: 8. The CDR3 runs 15 residues. Germline V CDR1 and CDR2: DFQATT, SNEGSKA (reference sequence). The CDR3 sequence is CSAREAGERGNEQFF. The CDR3 nucleotides are TGCAGTGCTAGAGAGGCGGGAGAGAGGGGCAATGAGCAGTTCTTC.

This clonotype was recorded many times. V and J are TRBV5-8 and TRBJ1-6; D remains unclear. V was shortened by 4 bases and J by 2 bases, with 4 bases between the two germline ends. Germline CDR1 is SGHTS and CDR2 is YDEGEE. The CDR3 spans 13 residues. The CDR3 spells CASSPAYNSPLHF. The DNA of the CDR3 is TGTGCCAGCAGCCCTGCCTATAATTCACCCCTCCACTTT.

This clonotype was counted many times. V is TRBV2 and J is TRBJ1-3; no firm D call. From germline, CDR1 is SNHLY and CDR2 FYNNEI. CDR3 length: 12 amino acids. V was pared by 6 bases and J by 7 bases, with 10 bases between. The CDR3 protein is CASRDDSNTIYF. DNA of the CDR3: TGTGCCAGCAGGGATGATAGCAACACCATATATTTT.

In regard to this clonotype: A read error may explain this, as a much larger clone is one base away. The chain employs TRBV5-6 and TRBJ2-6; TRBD1 matches at 8 bases. Germline V gene data show CDR1 as SGHDT and CDR2 as YYEEEE. V dropped 2 bases and J dropped 0; count of bases not matched to a gene: 7. CDR3 length: 18 amino acids. The CDR3 nucleotides are TGTGCCAGCAGCTTATTACAGGGGGTGTCCTCTGGGGCCAACGTCCTGACTTTC. Residues: CASSLLQGVSSGANVLTF. Full variable domain (missing parts from reference TRBV5-6 and TRBJ2-6): DAGVTQSPTHLIKTRGQQVTLRCSPKSGHDTVSWYQQALGQGPQFIFQYYEEEERQRGNFPDRFSGHQFPNYSSELNVNALLLGDSALYLCASSLLQGVSSGANVLTFGAGSRLTVL.